This is a list of T cell receptor beta chains from one sample in a study of CD8 T cells in ankylosing spondylitis. Via MiXCR, TCRdb re-called the 5' RACE reads, giving one row per CDR3 protein. The sample holds 200,000 or so distinct CDR3 sequences; roughly 25% are singletons and the top ten take 5% to 8%. Source material: blood, either unsorted or a sorted T cell fraction (not recorded which). These receptor sequences come from a male donor with ankylosing spondylitis or in good health (not recorded which). CDR3s include the opening cysteine and the closing phenylalanine or tryptophan. The order of the fields is J gene, V gene, clone size, D gene, CDR3 protein, CDR3 DNA. D genes are given only for firm matches. Expanded clones get a size class; other rows say once, few or many, or leave the size out.

>TRBJ2-1|TRBV20-1|many|TRBD2
CSASVSGSNNEQFF
TGCAGTGCTAGTGTTAGCGGGAGTAACAATGAGCAGTTCTTC
>TRBJ2-5|TRBV29-1|many|NA
CSAGGYQETQYF
TGCAGCGCTGGTGGGTACCAAGAGACCCAGTACTTC
>TRBJ2-7|TRBV4-2|NA|TRBD2
CASSQEIYGTSFYEQYF
TGTGCCAGCAGCCAAGAAATCTACGGGACTAGTTTTTACGAGCAGTACTTC
>TRBJ2-1|TRBV5-1|few|NA
CASSQLPSSYNEQFF
TGCGCCAGCAGTCAACTTCCCTCCTCCTACAATGAGCAGTTCTTC
>TRBJ2-5|TRBV12-3/TRBV12-4|many|NA
CASSLGGRQTQYF
TGTGCCAGCAGTTTAGGGGGGAGACAGACCCAGTACTTC
>TRBJ2-7|TRBV7-8|many|TRBD1
CASSRTETGYEQYF
TGTGCCAGCAGTCGGACCGAGACAGGGTACGAGCAGTACTTC
>TRBJ2-7|TRBV20-1|many|NA
CSARVGGENEQYF
TGCAGTGCTAGAGTGGGCGGGGAAAACGAGCAGTACTTC
>TRBJ2-1|TRBV7-9|many|NA
CASSGGSLPGRDEQFF
TGTGCCAGCAGCGGAGGAAGCCTACCCGGGAGAGATGAGCAGTTCTTC
>TRBJ2-3|TRBV9|many|TRBD2
CASSSGNPPDTQYF
TGTGCCAGCAGCAGCGGGAACCCGCCAGATACGCAGTATTTT
>TRBJ1-5|TRBV2|many|NA
CASSDGASNQPQHF
TGTGCCAGCAGTGATGGGGCTAGCAATCAGCCCCAGCATTTT
>TRBJ2-2|TRBV6-5|NA|NA
CASSYSGQNTGELFF
TGTGCCAGCAGTTACTCTGGACAGAACACCGGGGAGCTGTTTTTT
>TRBJ2-3|TRBV11-1|NA|TRBD2
CASSVNSGIADTQYF
TGTGCCAGCAGCGTTAATAGCGGGATTGCAGATACGCAGTATTTT
>TRBJ1-3|TRBV6-1|NA|NA
CASRTWDADTIYF
TGTGCCAGCAGGACTTGGGATGCGGACACCATATATTTT
>TRBJ1-1|TRBV20-1|NA|NA
CSALEKTEAFF
TGCAGTGCGCTTGAAAAGACTGAAGCTTTCTTT
>TRBJ2-7|TRBV7-2|few|TRBD1
CASSPRQGTYEQYF
TGTGCCAGCAGCCCACGACAGGGGACTTACGAGCAGTACTTC
>TRBJ1-2|TRBV3-1|many|NA
CASSESTGSIGYGYTF
TGTGCCAGCAGCGAGTCGACAGGTAGTATCGGCTATGGCTACACCTTC
>TRBJ1-2|TRBV7-9|few|NA
CASSLGNDGYTF
TGTGCCAGCAGTTTGGGAAACGATGGCTACACCTTC
>TRBJ2-7|TRBV28|many|TRBD2
CASSNAGLAGRTKSYEQYF
TGTGCCAGCAGTAACGCTGGACTAGCGGGCCGAACGAAGTCCTACGAGCAGTACTTC
>TRBJ1-5|TRBV5-5|many|NA
CASSSRFSNQPQHF
TGTGCCAGCAGCTCCCGTTTCAGCAATCAGCCCCAGCATTTT
>TRBJ2-1|TRBV20-1|NA|TRBD2
CSASGRGYNEQFF
TGCAGTGCTAGCGGGAGGGGGTACAATGAGCAGTTCTTC
>TRBJ2-7|TRBV9|NA|NA
CASSVDPAGNSYEQYF
TGTGCCAGCAGCGTAGATCCTGCAGGGAACTCCTACGAGCAGTACTTC
>TRBJ1-1|TRBV6-1|many|NA
CASRREGRSVGNTEAFF
TGTGCCAGCCGCCGCGAGGGGCGAAGTGTCGGGAACACTGAAGCTTTCTTT
>TRBJ1-4|TRBV6-1|many|NA
CASSDGTPIRDEKLFF
TGTGCCAGCAGTGACGGGACCCCCATTAGAGATGAAAAACTGTTTTTT
>TRBJ2-5|TRBV29-1|NA|NA
CSVEGMWLRGRGETQYF
TGCAGCGTTGAAGGGATGTGGCTTCGGGGAAGGGGAGAGACCCAGTACTTC
>TRBJ2-3|TRBV7-3|NA|NA
CASSSSGTPHTQYF
TGTGCCAGCAGCAGCTCCGGGACTCCTCATACGCAGTATTTT
>TRBJ2-5|TRBV29-1|NA|NA
CSVEVYQETQYF
TGCAGCGTTGAAGTGTACCAAGAGACCCAGTACTTC
>TRBJ1-2|TRBV6-1|NA|TRBD1
CASSQRDRSYYGYTF
TGTGCCAGCAGTCAGCGGGACAGGAGCTACTATGGCTACACCTTC
>TRBJ2-1|TRBV20-1|NA|TRBD2
CSANPGLKIGSRNEQFF
TGCAGTGCTAACCCGGGACTAAAAATTGGTTCAAGAAATGAGCAGTTCTTC
>TRBJ2-1|TRBV12-3/TRBV12-4|few|TRBD2
CAFSFGLAGVSYRNEQFF
TGTGCCTTCAGTTTTGGGCTAGCGGGAGTGTCATATAGGAATGAGCAGTTCTTC
>TRBJ2-3|TRBV30|NA|NA
CAWSTPGTPLQYF
TGTGCCTGGAGTACACCCGGCACCCCTTTGCAGTATTTT
>TRBJ2-2|TRBV7-3|once|TRBD2
CANRSGSRDTGELFF
TGTGCCAACCGTAGCGGGAGTAGGGACACCGGGGAGCTGTTTTTT
>TRBJ2-5|TRBV9|NA|TRBD1
CASSQSTGLETQYF
TGTGCCAGCAGCCAATCGACAGGGTTGGAGACCCAGTACTTC
>TRBJ2-1|TRBV15|few|TRBD2
CATSRGVSGSENEQFF
TGTGCCACCAGCAGAGGGGTAAGCGGGAGTGAGAATGAGCAGTTCTTC
>TRBJ2-3|TRBV12-3/TRBV12-4|many|TRBD2
CASSFYPRTSGRARIMGPDTQYF
TGTGCCAGCAGTTTCTACCCCCGAACTAGCGGGAGGGCCAGGATTATGGGGCCAGATACGCAGTATTTT
>TRBJ2-7|TRBV18|many|TRBD2
CASSPPTSGNEQYF
TGTGCCAGCTCACCGCCGACTAGCGGGAACGAGCAGTACTTC
>TRBJ2-3|TRBV20-1|many|TRBD1
CSANTGGISGDTQYF
TGCAGTGCCAACACAGGGGGCATTTCTGGAGATACGCAGTATTTT
>TRBJ1-1|TRBV20-1|few|TRBD1
CSAQTGTLNTEAFF
TGCAGTGCTCAGACAGGGACATTGAACACTGAAGCTTTCTTT
>TRBJ2-7|TRBV4-3|few|NA
CASSQDGTKAKQYF
TGCGCCAGCAGCCAAGACGGGACAAAAGCGAAGCAGTACTTC
>TRBJ2-5|TRBV7-8|many|NA
CARGEPGRQETQYF
TGTGCCAGGGGAGAGCCGGGACGGCAAGAGACCCAGTACTTC
>TRBJ2-7|TRBV29-1|few|NA
CSVIGQGRTYEQYF
TGCAGCGTCATCGGGCAGGGGCGCACCTACGAGCAGTACTTC
>TRBJ2-7|TRBV7-6|NA|TRBD2
CASSLAFTGLAGDTKQYF
TGTGCCAGCAGCTTAGCATTCACCGGTCTAGCGGGAGATACTAAGCAGTACTTC
>TRBJ2-1|TRBV5-1|many|TRBD2
CASSQSGSFYNEQFF
TGCGCCAGCAGCCAAAGCGGGAGTTTCTACAATGAGCAGTTCTTC
>TRBJ2-5|TRBV10-3|NA|TRBD2
CAISEPDGLAGEDQYF
TGTGCCATCAGTGAGCCCGATGGACTAGCGGGGGAGGACCAGTACTTC
>TRBJ2-7|TRBV9|many|TRBD2
CASSVGLAEAYEQYF
TGTGCCAGCAGCGTAGGGCTAGCGGAAGCCTACGAGCAGTACTTC
>TRBJ2-5|TRBV20-1|once|TRBD1
CSARPGQEETQYF
TGCAGTGCTAGACCTGGACAGGAGGAGACCCAGTACTTC
>TRBJ2-3|TRBV20-1|many|TRBD1
CSAGGQGRTDTQYF
TGCAGTGCAGGGGGACAGGGCCGCACAGATACGCAGTATTTT
>TRBJ2-1|TRBV5-1|NA|NA
CASSASGFNEQFF
TGCGCCAGCAGCGCGAGCGGGTTCAATGAGCAGTTCTTC
>TRBJ2-3|TRBV7-2|NA|NA
CASSRIGTSTDTQYF
TGTGCCAGCAGCCGGATTGGGACTAGCACAGATACGCAGTATTTT
>TRBJ2-7|TRBV11-1|NA|TRBD1
CASSADRAKQYF
TGTGCCAGCAGCGCGGACAGGGCCAAGCAGTACTTC
>TRBJ2-2|TRBV7-6|many|TRBD1
CASSLGQGALTGELFF
TGTGCCAGCAGCCTGGGACAGGGGGCGCTCACCGGGGAGCTGTTTTTT
>TRBJ2-3|TRBV29-1|many|NA
CSARRSGATDTQYF
TGCAGCGCCCGACGGTCAGGGGCCACAGATACGCAGTATTTT
>TRBJ2-3|TRBV4-1|many|TRBD1
CASSLAGGGTDTQYF
TGCGCCAGCAGCCTAGCAGGGGGAGGCACAGATACGCAGTATTTT